The 2 T cell receptor beta chains listed next were all sequenced from one sample in a study of human T cells and chemical hapten exposure. The time point was: pre-sensitization, week 0. Sample treatment: therapeutic diphenylcyclopropenone sensitization with weekly scalp DPC. Extraction of total RNA was performed on unfractionated whole blood. TCRdb analysed the RACE reads with MiXCR anew, one entry per CDR3 protein. This sample has 35,000 or so distinct CDR3 sequences, with 10% found just once. Sample: whole blood, taken in connection with sensitization to the hapten diphenylcyclopropenone (DPC). Receptors originate from a middle-aged man with alopecia areata. Some clones in this sample may be carry-over from other donors' samples.

The chain combines TRBV15 with TRBJ1-2, with D tentatively TRBD1 (6 bases). V lost 1 base to trimming and J lost 5 bases, with 11 bases between them. Germline CDR1 reads LNHNV; CDR2 reads YYDKDF (reference sequence). This CDR3 has 14 amino acids. The CDR3, as DNA: TGTGCCACCAGCAGAGCCGGGGGCGGGTATGGCTACACCTTC. It yields the protein CATSRAGGGYGYTF.

The chain couples TRBV30 to TRBJ1-3; D gene ambiguous. CDR3 length: 13 amino acids. V was trimmed by 1 base and J by 1 base, leaving 5 bases between them. CDR1 is GTSNPN, CDR2 SVGIG, per germline (reference sequence). The DNA for the CDR3 is TGTGCCTGGAGTGACTTTTCTGGAAACACCATATATTTT. It translates to CAWSDFSGNTIYF.